This is a list of T cell receptor beta chains from one sample in a study of cytomegalovirus exposure and HLA in healthy donors. Assay: immunoSEQ multiplex PCR; the TCRdb copy retains only in-frame clones and omits some. Here the sample spans roughly 300,000 clones, approximately 87% being singletons. What was sequenced was PBMCs. The receptors were gathered from a woman between 18 and 29 years old in good health and CMV-seronegative. The conserved cysteine and the conserved F or W are not part of the CDR3 here. Each record gives: clone size, V gene, J gene, CDR3 protein. A clone size is listed for some rows: how often the clone was seen (once, few, many), or a class if it is expanded.

>NA|TRBV10-1|TRBJ2-6
ASSETGTGLSSGANVLT
>NA|TRBV7-3|TRBJ2-7
ASSLTSGSYEQY
>NA|TRBV9|TRBJ2-5
ASSVGGRLAGAGETQY
>few|TRBV5-1|TRBJ2-7
ASSPGGAGVHEQY
>NA|TRBV14|TRBJ2-5
ASSQIRGRAQETQY
>NA|TRBV14|TRBJ2-2
ASSQEGSIWGRPGELF
>NA|TRBV6-5|TRBJ2-7
ASSLRQARYEQY
>NA|TRBV9|TRBJ2-1
ASSVPGLAAISSYNEQF
>once|TRBV7-7|TRBJ1-2
ASSPGQGFGYT
>NA|TRBV4-1|TRBJ1-4
ASSTGQSGEKLF
>NA|TRBV11-2|TRBJ2-7
ASSLGPVYYEQY
>NA|TRBV5-1|TRBJ2-7
ASRSNLSGRVYEQY
>once|TRBV19|TRBJ1-2
ASSIGQKEYGYT
>NA|TRBV2|TRBJ2-1
ASSEREYGF
>NA|TRBV27|TRBJ1-6
ASSFRNSPLH
>NA|TRBV27|TRBJ1-1
ASGRAEAF
>NA|TRBV7-2|TRBJ2-7
ASSLVDTTYEQY
>NA|TRBV13|TRBJ1-1
ASSLAGAEAF